Listed below are T cell receptor beta chains from one sample, sequenced in a study of identical twins. From the 5' RACE reads, TCRdb called clonotypes with MiXCR, one entry per CDR3 protein. The sample comprises 120,000 to 150,000 distinct CDR3 sequences, 3.5% of which are singletons, and around 8.1% rests with the top ten. Sequenced input: memory T cells sorted from blood. These receptors were collected from a young man in good health. Both conserved end residues are part of each CDR3. D genes are given only for firm matches. For some rows the clone size is stated as once, few or many, or as a class when expanded; others skip it.

V	J	size	length	D	CDR3	DNA
TRBV12-3/TRBV12-4	TRBJ2-6	many	12	NA	CASSEGANVLTF	TGTGCCAGCAGTGAGGGGGCCAACGTCCTGACTTTC
TRBV29-1	TRBJ1-5	many	12	NA	CSVNLPNQPQHF	TGCAGCGTTAACCTACCCAATCAGCCCCAGCATTTT
TRBV7-7	TRBJ2-1	few	16	TRBD2	CASSSDPSGRVNEQFF	TGTGCCAGCAGCTCCGACCCGAGCGGGAGGGTTAATGAGCAGTTCTTC
TRBV6-1	TRBJ1-1	many	13	NA	CASTHGGDTEAFF	TGTGCCAGCACTCACGGGGGGGACACTGAAGCTTTCTTT
TRBV10-3	TRBJ2-1	many	15	TRBD2	CAIRVGGTSYNEQFF	TGTGCCATCAGGGTCGGGGGGACCTCCTACAATGAGCAGTTCTTC
TRBV6-2/TRBV6-3	TRBJ2-1	many	14	NA	CASSYGEFRNEQFF	TGTGCCAGCAGTTACGGGGAGTTCCGGAATGAGCAGTTCTTC
TRBV5-1	TRBJ2-7	many	13	NA	CASSLDRYGEQYF	TGCGCCAGCAGCCTGGACCGATACGGCGAGCAGTACTTC
TRBV14	TRBJ1-1	NA	14	TRBD1	CASSPNRGLNEAFF	TGTGCCAGCAGCCCGAACAGGGGGCTTAATGAAGCTTTCTTT
TRBV30	TRBJ2-1	many	14	NA	CAWSASSLYNEQFF	TGTGCCTGGAGCGCTAGCAGCCTCTACAATGAGCAGTTCTTC
TRBV7-8	TRBJ2-7	many	14	NA	CASSSGRLVYEQYF	TGTGCCAGCAGCTCGGGGAGACTAGTTTACGAGCAGTACTTC
TRBV5-1	TRBJ2-1	many	16	TRBD2	CASSLRTSGSYNEQFF	TGCGCCAGCAGCTTACGGACTAGCGGCTCCTACAATGAGCAGTTCTTC
TRBV20-1	TRBJ2-3	many	14	NA	CSASHGTPRDTQYF	TGCAGTGCTAGTCACGGGACCCCACGAGATACGCAGTATTTT
TRBV5-6	TRBJ1-2	many	13	NA	CASSSQDYYGYTF	TGTGCCAGCAGCTCACAGGATTATTACGGCTACACCTTC
TRBV20-1	TRBJ1-5	many	16	TRBD1	CSARPRPGGVNQPQHF	TGCAGTGCTAGACCCCGCCCAGGGGGAGTCAATCAGCCCCAGCATTTT
TRBV7-2	TRBJ2-3	many	16	TRBD2	CASSARLAGIGDTQYF	TGTGCCAGCAGCGCAAGACTAGCGGGCATAGGAGATACGCAGTATTTT
TRBV5-4	TRBJ2-3	NA	16	TRBD2	CASSSQTSGRADTQYF	TGTGCCAGCAGCTCACAGACTAGCGGGAGGGCCGATACGCAGTATTTT
TRBV12-5	TRBJ2-5	many	18	TRBD2	CASGSFPGTGGKRETQYF	TGTGCTAGTGGTTCCTTTCCCGGGACGGGGGGAAAGAGAGAGACCCAGTACTTC
TRBV6-5	TRBJ1-6	few	16	TRBD1	CASSYRPGQGGSPLHF	TGTGCCAGCAGTTATAGACCGGGACAGGGAGGTTCACCCCTCCACTTT
TRBV10-3	TRBJ2-5	NA	16	NA	CAISEAGTGARGTQYF	TGTGCCATCAGTGAGGCGGGCACGGGGGCCCGGGGGACCCAGTACTTC
TRBV10-3	TRBJ1-1	many	11	NA	CAIKGSTEAFF	TGTGCCATCAAAGGTAGCACTGAAGCTTTCTTT
TRBV27	TRBJ1-6	many	14	TRBD1	CASREQGQHSPLHF	TGTGCCAGCAGAGAACAGGGGCAGCATTCACCCCTCCACTTT
TRBV27	TRBJ1-2	many	14	TRBD1	CASSYRQGPFGYTF	TGTGCCAGCAGTTATCGACAGGGCCCCTTCGGCTACACCTTC
TRBV2	TRBJ2-1	many	12	NA	CASKHDYNEQFF	TGTGCCAGCAAGCACGACTACAATGAGCAGTTCTTC
TRBV4-2	TRBJ2-1	few	17	TRBD2	CASSQQPGTSSYNEQFF	TGTGCCAGCAGCCAGCAACCCGGGACTAGCTCCTACAATGAGCAGTTCTTC
TRBV25-1	TRBJ1-1	many	13	TRBD1	CASSGYRGTEAFF	TGTGCCAGCAGTGGATACAGGGGCACTGAAGCTTTCTTT
TRBV30	TRBJ1-5	NA	15	NA	CAWSVLGGGRQPQHF	TGTGCCTGGAGTGTACTAGGGGGGGGCCGGCAGCCCCAGCATTTT
TRBV5-6	TRBJ1-2	many	13	TRBD1	CASSLRTGPTYTF	TGTGCCAGCAGCCTTAGGACAGGACCAACCTACACCTTC
TRBV9	TRBJ1-3	few	14	NA	CASSSGISGNTIYF	TGTGCCAGCAGCTCAGGGATCTCTGGAAACACCATATATTTT
TRBV7-9	TRBJ2-1	NA	17	NA	CASRPRGASVPGNEQFF	TGTGCCAGCAGACCGAGGGGGGCTAGCGTACCAGGAAATGAGCAGTTCTTC
TRBV30	TRBJ2-3	NA	17	TRBD2	CAWSVLQLAGVTDTQYF	TGTGCCTGGAGTGTTCTGCAACTAGCGGGAGTTACAGATACGCAGTATTTT
TRBV6-2/TRBV6-3	TRBJ2-7	few	15	NA	CASRVRVPGLYEQYF	TGTGCCAGCAGGGTACGGGTACCCGGCCTCTACGAGCAGTACTTC
TRBV7-2	TRBJ1-5	many	15	NA	CASSPYGPRGQPQHF	TGTGCCAGCAGCCCCTACGGCCCGAGAGGTCAGCCCCAGCATTTT
TRBV2	TRBJ2-3	many	13	TRBD1	CASIGTATDTQYF	TGTGCCAGTATCGGGACAGCTACAGATACGCAGTATTTT
TRBV4-1	TRBJ2-5	many	16	NA	CASSQVRGREQETQYF	TGCGCCAGCAGCCAAGTACGGGGGCGCGAGCAAGAGACCCAGTACTTC
TRBV18	TRBJ1-1	many	13	NA	CASSPFLDTEAFF	TGTGCCAGCTCACCTTTTTTGGACACTGAAGCTTTCTTT
TRBV4-1	TRBJ2-3	many	16	NA	CASSQDPGQLTDTQYF	TGCGCCAGCAGCCAAGATCCGGGACAACTCACAGATACGCAGTATTTT
TRBV3-1	TRBJ2-5	many	15	TRBD2	CASSHTSGRKETQYF	TGTGCCAGCAGCCACACTAGCGGGAGGAAAGAGACCCAGTACTTC
TRBV9	TRBJ2-3	many	16	NA	CASSGVLALGTDTQYF	TGTGCCAGCAGCGGAGTTCTAGCGTTGGGTACAGATACGCAGTATTTT
TRBV27	TRBJ1-1	many	12	NA	CASSSRGTEAFF	TGTGCCAGCAGTTCGAGGGGCACTGAAGCTTTCTTT
TRBV18	TRBJ1-5	few	16	NA	CASSPLDTGMGQPQHF	TGTGCCAGCTCACCGCTCGATACAGGGATGGGTCAGCCCCAGCATTTT
TRBV5-5	TRBJ2-5	many	15	NA	CASSLMVTVLETQYF	TGTGCCAGCAGCTTGATGGTCACAGTTTTAGAGACCCAGTACTTC
TRBV10-3	TRBJ2-7	many	14	TRBD2	CAISEVSGRNEQYF	TGTGCCATCAGTGAGGTTAGCGGGAGGAACGAGCAGTACTTC
TRBV12-3/TRBV12-4	TRBJ1-6	many	13	NA	CASSLLSGSPLHF	TGTGCCAGCAGTTTACTTTCGGGGTCACCCCTCCACTTT
TRBV13	TRBJ2-1	many	13	NA	CASSRGRHNEQFF	TGTGCCAGCAGTCGGGGGAGACACAATGAGCAGTTCTTC
TRBV3-1	TRBJ2-2	many	15	NA	CASSQEDANTGELFF	TGTGCCAGCAGCCAAGAGGACGCGAACACCGGGGAGCTGTTTTTT
TRBV7-6	TRBJ2-3	many	20	TRBD2	CASSLGVKSGVRSSTDTQYF	TGTGCCAGCAGCTTAGGGGTAAAGAGCGGGGTCAGATCTAGCACAGATACGCAGTATTTT
TRBV18	TRBJ2-5	many	17	TRBD2	CASSPPRGLAGDETQYF	TGTGCCAGCTCACCACCGAGGGGACTAGCGGGAGACGAGACCCAGTACTTC
TRBV7-2	TRBJ2-7	many	14	NA	CASSFDSSPYEQYF	TGTGCCAGCAGCTTCGACAGTTCCCCTTACGAGCAGTACTTC
TRBV28	TRBJ1-2	many	15	TRBD1	CASSFSLDRVRGYTF	TGTGCCAGCAGTTTTTCTCTAGACAGGGTCCGCGGCTACACCTTC
TRBV9	TRBJ2-5	many	14	NA	CASSVDSRQETQYF	TGTGCCAGCAGCGTTGACAGTCGCCAAGAGACCCAGTACTTC
TRBV11-1	TRBJ2-2	many	19	TRBD2	CASSTQGGRTSGHTGELFF	TGTGCCAGCAGCACACAGGGGGGGCGGACTAGCGGTCACACCGGGGAGCTGTTTTTT
TRBV20-1	TRBJ2-5	few	18	TRBD2	CSAIKAGGGFRDQETQYF	TGCAGTGCTATCAAAGCGGGAGGGGGGTTTAGGGACCAAGAGACCCAGTACTTC
TRBV29-1	TRBJ2-7	many	14	TRBD2	CSVEVTSGRIEQYF	TGCAGCGTTGAGGTGACTAGCGGGAGGATCGAGCAGTACTTC
TRBV20-1	TRBJ2-3	many	11	NA	CSERVADTQYF	TGCAGTGAAAGGGTCGCCGATACGCAGTATTTT